This entry concerns a single T cell receptor beta chain. Its antigen is as yet unknown. This sample stems from a study of shared clonotypes between healthy human individuals. Healthy HIV-negative adults without recent acute infections or vaccinations served as donors. CDR1 is MDHEN, CDR2 SYDVKM, per germline. Trimming cost V 7 bases and J 1 base, with 11 bases left between them. The CDR3 is 13 amino acids. The method was immunoSEQ multiplex PCR; TCRdb's version includes in-frame clones alone and lacks a portion of them. Of about 2.4 million clones listed, over 85% are singletons. Study conclusions and caveats: Donors were few, which limited the genetic and exposure-history diversity represented.

The sequencing sample was made of naive CD4+ T cells from PBMCs. Subset described: CD45RA+ positively selected. This chain links TRBV28 with TRBJ2-7; D gene unclear. The clonotype originates from a man between 18 and 35 years old in good health. Some clones in this sample may be carry-over from other donors' samples. CDR3 in amino acids: CASKKGGSYEQYF. In DNA, the CDR3 is TGTGCCAGCAAAAAGGGTGGGTCCTACGAGCAGTACTTC.